This TCR beta chain was found in a study of T cell responses to AZD1222 COVID-19 vaccine. Findings and caveats of the study: Spike-specific TCR depth and breadth grew after two AZD1222 doses. Spike-wide coverage was observed for vaccine-associated CD4 TCRs, with dominant responses at 160-218 and 743-854. Only after the peak T cell response were repertoires sampled.

The V end was cut by 6 bases, the J end by 1 base, with 15 bases between. Germline V gene sequence: CDR1 MDHEN, CDR2 SYDVKM. The CDR3 contains 15 residues. Profiled with immunoSEQ multiplex PCR; TCRdb holds only in-frame clones, not every one. The sample lists under 50,000 clones; roughly 89% were seen once. About this clone: Its antigen is undetermined.

The rearrangement joins TRBV28 to TRBJ2-5, with a possible D match to TRBD2 (6 bases). The clonotype was recovered from an adult who received the AZD1222 COVID-19 vaccine. Material: peripheral blood, obtained 28 days after the second AZD1222 dose. Here the CDR3 reads CASSQLGGSQETQYF. DNA of the CDR3: TGTGCCAGCAGCCAATTAGGAGGGTCCCAAGAGACCCAGTACTTC.